This T cell receptor (beta chain) was sequenced in a study of blood T cell repertoires in COVID-19. At the level of the study: Both acute and convalescent COVID-19 samples were obtained from the United States, Italy and Spain. The cDNA or gDNA used as material had been derived from T cells, B-cell-depleted T cells, or PBMCs.

Authors' data handling: Nucleated cell counts were estimated from reference gene primer amplification. The assay was immunoSEQ multiplex PCR, and TCRdb's table has in-frame clones only and misses some. Clone size and the V and J calls come from that table; the DNA yielded D and trimming. Of approximately 260,000 clones in the sample, approximately 79% were seen once. Looked up from germline, CDR1 is SNHLY and CDR2 is FYNNEI. Trimming cost V 8 bases and J 4 bases, with 15 bases left between them. This CDR3 is built from 15 residues. The sequence came from a woman aged 40 to 55 with active or convalescent COVID-19. This rearrangement joins TRBV2 to TRBJ2-6; D gene unclear. The source material was peripheral blood. CDR3 sequence: CASRPDMSGANVLTF. The CDR3 nucleotides are TGTGCCAGCCGTCCCGACATGTCCGGGGCCAACGTCCTGACTTTC.